Each of the 29 T cell receptor beta chains below was sequenced from the same sample in a study of T cell responses to AZD1222 COVID-19 vaccine. Clones were read by immunoSEQ multiplex PCR, and TCRdb kept only the in-frame ones, dropping some. This table holds 120,000 to 150,000 clones, 91% found once. The material sequenced was peripheral blood, taken on day 0 of AZD1222 vaccination. These receptors were collected from an adult in good health.

This clone was counted once. The rearrangement links TRBV11-2 to TRBJ1-5; D gene unclear. Germline V gene lookup returns CDR1 SGHAT and CDR2 FQNNGV. Trimming shortened V by 3 bases and J by 7 bases, and 22 bases separated the two germline ends. This CDR3 has 17 residues. Written as DNA, the CDR3 is TGTGCCAGCAGCTTCAACCCCCGAACGAGGGAGGGCCAGCCCCAGCATTTT. Its translation is CASSFNPRTREGQPQHF. Combining the CDR3 with reference TRBV11-2 and TRBJ1-5 gives the whole variable domain EAGVAQSPRYKIIEKRQSVAFWCNPISGHATLYWYQQILGQGPKLLIQFQNNGVVDDSQLPKDRFSAERLKGVDSTLKIQPAKLEDSAVYLCASSFNPRTREGQPQHFGDGTRLSIL.

The rearrangement links TRBV6-2 or TRBV6-3 to TRBJ2-7; D gene unclear. V was cut by 3 bases and J by 1 base, with 7 bases left in between. The germline gives CDR1 MNHEY, CDR2 SVGEGT. This CDR3 region has 13 residues. CDR3 residues: CASSYGLSYEQYF. CDR3 coding DNA: TGTGCCAGCAGTTATGGGCTGTCCTACGAGCAGTACTTC.

The chain uses TRBV7-9 and TRBJ2-7; D may match TRBD1 or TRBD2 (5 bases each). Trimming took 5 bases from V and 3 from J, leaving 14 bases between them. There are 14 residues in the CDR3. Per the germline V gene, CDR1 is SEHNR and CDR2 is FQNEAQ (reference sequence). CDR3 nucleotide sequence: TGTGCCAGCAGCGAGGGACGAGGCGGCTACGAGCAGTACTTC. It encodes CASSEGRGGYEQYF.

V gene TRBV28 combines with J gene TRBJ1-2; D is undetermined. Germline V gives CDR1 MDHEN, CDR2 SYDVKM. CDR3 size: 14 residues. Trimming cost V 1 base and J 4 bases, with 10 bases left between them. DNA of the CDR3: TGTGCCAGCAGTTTATTGGCGGGAATCTATGGCTACACCTTC. This codes for CASSLLAGIYGYTF.

This clone has more than one count but fewer than ten. V gene TRBV24-1 combines with J gene TRBJ1-2, with a weak D call TRBD1 (5 bases). This CDR3 region has 14 residues. Deletions cut 7 bases from V and 7 bases from J, with 18 bases between. Germline CDR1 reads KGHDR; CDR2 reads SFDVKD. The CDR3 region has the DNA TGTGCCACCAGCCCAGGACGGGGGGTTGGTGGCTACACCTTC. Protein product: CATSPGRGVGGYTF.

The rearrangement joins TRBV7-3 to TRBJ1-3; 7 bases map to TRBD1. Germline V gene lookup returns CDR1 SGHTA and CDR2 FQGTGA. This CDR3 comprises 15 residues. The V and J ends lost 5 bases and 0 bases, in that order; junction bases with no gene match: 4. CDR3 nucleotide sequence: TGTGCCAGCAGCGCGGACAGGAGCTCTGGAAACACCATATATTTT. It specifies CASSADRSSGNTIYF.

The chain recombines TRBV3-1 (or the pseudogene TRBV3-2) with TRBJ2-1, with D perhaps TRBD2 (5 bases). CDR3 length: 20 amino acids. V lost 0 bases to trimming and J lost 9 bases, with 30 bases between them. From germline, CDR1 is LGHDT and CDR2 YNNKEL (reference sequence). Here the CDR3 reads CASSQEDFPALAGASGEQFF. In nucleotides, the CDR3 is TGTGCCAGCAGCCAAGAGGACTTTCCCGCCCTAGCAGGAGCATCGGGTGAGCAGTTCTTC.

This chain links TRBV6-2 or TRBV6-3 with TRBJ1-4; 9 bases align to TRBD1. The CDR3 is made up of 15 amino acids. Germline V gives CDR1 MNHEY, CDR2 SVGEGT. V lost 5 bases and J lost 10; bases outside the gene matches: 11. The CDR3 DNA is TGTGCCAGCAGTCAAACCTTGGACAGGGGAGGAAAACTGTTTTTT. Its translation: CASSQTLDRGGKLFF.

The J gene is TRBJ2-2, the V gene TRBV6-5, with 8 nucleotides matching TRBD1. Looked up from germline, CDR1 is MNHEY and CDR2 is SVGAGI. Trimming removed 7 bases from V and 7 bases from J; junction bases left unmatched: 11. The CDR3 is 15 amino acids. CDR3 in DNA: TGTGCCAGCACCTTAGCAGGGGGCGCGGGCGGGGAGCTGTTTTTT. Translation gives CASTLAGGAGGELFF.

This clone has only one observation. In nucleotides, the CDR3 is TGTGCCAGCAGTTACTCCCAGGGGGGGAACACCATATATTTT. Amino acid sequence: CASSYSQGGNTIYF. The V call is TRBV6-5, the J call TRBJ1-3, with 7 bases aligning to TRBD1. CDR1 and CDR2 (germline): MNHEY, SVGAGI. V trimming: 0 bases; J trimming: 7 bases; junction bases outside the gene matches: 3. The CDR3 covers 14 residues.

Only a few counts were recorded for this clone. The genes are TRBV7-5 and TRBJ1-5. TRBV7-5 is designated a pseudogene. The CDR3 has 16 residues. The CDR3 spells CARSFGNGRPNQPQHF. In DNA form, the CDR3 reads TGTGCCAGAAGCTTCGGGAATGGAAGGCCGAATCAGCCCCAGCATTTT.

J is TRBJ2-2 and V is TRBV7-3; no clear D. Trimming stripped 5 bases from V and 3 bases from J, with 7 bases between. CDR1 and CDR2 from the germline V gene are SGHTA and FQGTGA. There are 13 residues in the CDR3. The CDR3 DNA reads TGTGCCAGCAGCCCCAGTTACACCGGGGAGCTGTTTTTT. This gives the protein CASSPSYTGELFF.

This sequence joins TRBV7-8 and TRBJ2-3, with 10 bases aligning to TRBD2. J was trimmed by 4 bases and V by 0 bases; bases with no gene match: 7. CDR1 is SGHVS, CDR2 FQNEAQ, per germline. The CDR3 has 17 residues. CDR3 in amino acids: CASSLAWASGRSDTQYF. CDR3 nucleotide sequence: TGTGCCAGCAGCTTAGCCTGGGCTAGCGGGAGATCAGATACGCAGTATTTT.

The chain links TRBV11-3 to TRBJ2-1, with TRBD1 identical over 8 bases. CDR3 length equals 14 residues. In germline, CDR1 is SGHNT, CDR2 YENEEA. The V gene end was trimmed by 4 bases and the J gene end by 10 bases; junction bases not matched to a gene: 9. The chain's CDR3 is CASSWGQGAGEQFF. Written as DNA, the CDR3 is TGTGCCAGCAGCTGGGGGCAGGGGGCAGGGGAGCAGTTCTTC.

The DNA of the CDR3 is TGTGCCAGCAGTTCCACTTCCCCCTACGAGCAGTACTTC. Residues: CASSSTSPYEQYF. The genes are TRBV27 and TRBJ2-7, with D unresolved. CDR1 is MNHEY and CDR2 is SMNVEV in the germline V gene (reference sequence). The CDR3 runs 13 residues. V lost 4 bases to trimming and J lost 2 bases, with 9 bases between them.

Only one count was recorded for this clone. The V gene is TRBV10-2, the J gene TRBJ1-4; D gene unclear. The V and J ends lost 9 bases and 3 bases respectively, with 14 bases between them. Germline CDR1 WSHSY, CDR2 SAAADI. The CDR3 sequence is 14 residues long. CDR3 coding DNA: TGCGCCAGTCAAGAATTTAACTCTAATGAAAAACTGTTTTTT. It encodes CASQEFNSNEKLFF.

The chain uses TRBV12-5 and TRBJ1-1; possibly TRBD1 for D (6 bases). The CDR3 totals 14 residues. CDR1 and CDR2 (germline): LGHNT, FRNRAP. V was clipped by 6 bases and J by 4 bases, with 15 bases between them. CDR3 DNA: TGTGCTAGTGGCTTACCGACCAGGGGCACTGAAGCTTTCTTT. Translation: CASGLPTRGTEAFF.

The V gene is TRBV19, the J gene TRBJ1-5; D may be TRBD1 (6 bases). This CDR3 comprises 15 residues. Trimming removed 4 bases from V and 7 bases from J, with 17 bases in between. Germline V gene lookup returns CDR1 LNHDA and CDR2 SQIVND (reference sequence). The CDR3 nucleotides read TGTGCCAGTAGTAAACCCTCGGGAGGGGGGCAGCCCCAGCATTTT. Protein sequence: CASSKPSGGGQPQHF.

This clone has just a few counts. Other DNA sequences within the sample encode an identical CDR3. The J gene is TRBJ1-1, the V gene TRBV27; no clear D gene. The CDR3 runs to 14 residues. Germline V gives CDR1 MNHEY, CDR2 SMNVEV (reference sequence). Trimming left V 2 bases short and J 2 bases short, with 9 bases between. The CDR3 nucleotides are TGTGCCAGCAGTTTACTTGGCACCAACACTGAAGCTTTCTTT. This gives the protein CASSLLGTNTEAFF.

The gene calls are TRBV5-5 and TRBJ1-1; possible D gene TRBD1, 5 bases. This CDR3 comprises 17 residues. Trimming took 1 base from V and 1 from J, leaving 17 bases between them. Germline assignment: CDR1 SGHKS and CDR2 YYEKEE (reference sequence). CDR3 loop: CASSLLPVGGTNTEAFF. CDR3 sequence (DNA): TGTGCCAGCAGCTTGCTCCCCGTTGGAGGGACGAACACTGAAGCTTTCTTT.

This chain uses TRBV6-5 with TRBJ2-7; D remains ambiguous. The CDR3 sequence is 12 residues long. V dropped 10 bases and J dropped 1 base, with 11 bases sitting between them. Per germline, CDR1 MNHEY and CDR2 SVGAGI. The CDR3 sequence is CATVGLSYEQYF. CDR3 nucleotides: TGTGCCACCGTGGGTTTGTCCTACGAGCAGTACTTC.

The chain employs TRBV9 and TRBJ2-1, with 8 bases identical to TRBD1. Germline-derived CDR1 and CDR2 are SGDLS and YYNGEE. V was pared by 4 bases and J by 2 bases, with 5 bases of the junction left unmatched. The CDR3 has 15 amino acids. CDR3 amino acids: CASSFGQGPYNEQFF. CDR3 bases: TGTGCCAGCAGCTTTGGACAGGGACCCTACAATGAGCAGTTCTTC.

The genes are TRBV18 and TRBJ2-5; 7 bases fit TRBD1. The CDR3 runs to 13 residues. Germline CDR1 is KGHSH and CDR2 is LQKENI. J gave up 3 bases and V 5 bases, and 3 bases lay outside the gene matches. The CDR3 is CASSGDREETQYF. The CDR3 coding sequence is TGTGCCAGCTCAGGGGACAGAGAAGAGACCCAGTACTTC.

A single count supports this clone. The J gene is TRBJ1-1, the V gene TRBV11-3; 8 bases agree with TRBD1. V lost 1 base, J lost 7 bases, and 11 bases stayed unmatched. CDR1 is SGHNT and CDR2 is YENEEA in the germline V gene. The CDR3 has 16 residues. For the CDR3, the DNA is TGTGCCAGCAGCTTAGTAATCGGACAGGGAATAAATGAAGCTTTCTTT. Amino acid sequence: CASSLVIGQGINEAFF. Combining the CDR3 with reference TRBV11-3 and TRBJ1-1 gives the whole variable domain EAGVVQSPRYKIIEKKQPVAFWCNPISGHNTLYWYLQNLGQGPELLIRYENEEAVDDSQLPKDRFSAERLKGVDSTLKIQPAELGDSAVYLCASSLVIGQGINEAFFGQGTRLTVV.

This chain connects TRBV3-1 (or the pseudogene TRBV3-2) to TRBJ1-2; 7 bases are shared with TRBD1. The CDR3 is 12 residues long. Germline CDR1 reads LGHDT; CDR2 reads YNNKEL (reference sequence). The V gene end was trimmed by 2 bases and the J gene end by 7 bases; junction bases not matched to a gene: 1. CDR3 in DNA: TGTGCCAGCAGCCAATGGACAGGTGGCTACACCTTC. It codes for CASSQWTGGYTF.

V is TRBV5-1 and J is TRBJ1-6; D uncertain. Trimming left V 1 base short and J 5 bases short, with 7 bases between. The CDR3 runs to 14 residues. The germline V gene has CDR1 SGHRS and CDR2 YFSETQ. DNA of the CDR3: TGCGCCAGCAGCTTGCTAGGCCATAATTCACCCCTCCACTTT. Translated, it gives CASSLLGHNSPLHF.

This clone was observed a few times. V and J are TRBV10-1 and TRBJ1-1; D unresolved. The CDR3 runs to 13 residues. Germline CDR1 and CDR2: WNHNN and SYGVQD (reference sequence). V lost 2 bases and J 4 bases, leaving 8 bases between the germline ends. The CDR3 DNA follows: TGCGCCAGCAGTGAGAGGGAGGCCACTGAAGCTTTCTTT. Amino acids: CASSEREATEAFF.

CDR3 nucleotides: TGTGCCAGCAGTTTAACAGATACGCAGTATTTT. Its translation: CASSLTDTQYF. V usage is TRBV12-3 or TRBV12-4 and J usage is TRBJ2-3, with D hard to call. Trimming shortened V by 2 bases and J by 3 bases, and 0 bases separated the two germline ends. The CDR3 consists of 11 residues.

The J gene is TRBJ1-4, the V gene TRBV21-1; the table's TRBD1 call for D was not verified on the DNA. TRBV21-1 is flagged as a pseudogene. The CDR3 totals 17 residues. The CDR3, as DNA: TGTGCCAGCAGCAAACTAGGGGGAAGGAGAGCTAATGAAAAACTGTTTTTT. Encoded protein: CASSKLGGRRANEKLFF.